This T cell receptor (beta chain) was documented in a study of blood T cell repertoires in COVID-19. Study at large: Nucleic acid was either cDNA or gDNA, and it came from T cells, B-cell-depleted T cells, or PBMCs.

Authors' data handling: For nucleated cells, counts were estimated from reference gene primer amplification. Data came from immunoSEQ multiplex PCR; TCRdb stores just in-frame clones and leaves some out. That table supplies the V and J calls and clone size; D and trimming were determined from the DNA. This table has more than 45,000 clones, just under 85% appearing once. This clone was found a few times. The origin of this receptor is a human donor in a cohort sampled during active COVID-19. The specimen sequenced was peripheral blood.

The CDR3: CASSLSRIGYYEQYF. CDR3 sequence (DNA): TGCGCCAGCAGCCTATCACGGATCGGGTACTACGAGCAGTACTTC. The rearrangement joins TRBV5-1 to TRBJ2-7, with D uncertain. V lost 4 bases to trimming and J lost 3 bases, with 17 bases between them. In germline, CDR1 is SGHRS, CDR2 YFSETQ. The CDR3 length is 15 residues.